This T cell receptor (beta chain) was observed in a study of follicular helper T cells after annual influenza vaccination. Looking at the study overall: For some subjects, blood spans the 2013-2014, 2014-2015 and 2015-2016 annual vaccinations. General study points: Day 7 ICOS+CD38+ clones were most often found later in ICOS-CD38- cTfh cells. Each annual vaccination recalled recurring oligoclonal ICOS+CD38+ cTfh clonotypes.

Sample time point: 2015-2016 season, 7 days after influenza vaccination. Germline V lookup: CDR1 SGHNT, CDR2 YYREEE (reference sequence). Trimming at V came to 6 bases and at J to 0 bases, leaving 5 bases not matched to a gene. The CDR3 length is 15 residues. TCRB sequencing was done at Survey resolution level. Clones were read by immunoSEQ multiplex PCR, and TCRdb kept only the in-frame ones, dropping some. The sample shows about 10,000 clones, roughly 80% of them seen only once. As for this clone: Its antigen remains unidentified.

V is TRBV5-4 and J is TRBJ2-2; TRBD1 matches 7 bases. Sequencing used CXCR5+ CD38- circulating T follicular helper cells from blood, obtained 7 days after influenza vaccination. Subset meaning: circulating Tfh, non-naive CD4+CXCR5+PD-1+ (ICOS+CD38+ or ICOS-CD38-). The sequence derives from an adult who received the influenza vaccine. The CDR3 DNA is TGTGCCAGCACCAAAGGGACAGCGAACACCGGGGAGCTGTTTTTT. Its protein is CASTKGTANTGELFF.